This TCR beta chain was retrieved from a study of blood T cell repertoires in COVID-19. The CDR3 length is 15 residues. The V and J ends lost 5 bases and 3 bases, in that order; junction bases with no gene match: 8. Germline CDR1 and CDR2: LNHNV and YYDKDF (reference sequence). Data came from immunoSEQ multiplex PCR; TCRdb stores just in-frame clones and leaves some out. The repertoire holds fewer than 70,000 clones, 85% to 95% seen once, with approximately 4.2% in the top ten. This chain links TRBV15 with TRBJ2-7, with 9 bases aligning to TRBD1. Sequencing input: peripheral blood. The source of this sequence is a man aged 45-65 years with active COVID-19. CDR3 protein: CATSPTTGGGYEQYF. In nucleotides, the CDR3 is TGTGCCACCAGCCCCACGACAGGGGGAGGCTACGAGCAGTACTTC.